This T cell receptor beta chain was found in a study of blood T cells in healthy people across ages. Germline V gene lookup returns CDR1 MNHEY and CDR2 SVGAGI. CDR3 size: 16 residues. Germline trimming cut 2 bases from V and 7 bases from J; bases unmatched to any gene: 9. A second PCR of roughly 7 to 11 cycles used a sample-barcoded 5' primer and a J-beta primer mix. MiXCR was run by TCRdb on the 5' RACE reads, yielding one entry per CDR3 protein. The sample yields some 850,000 distinct CDR3 sequences, 25% to 30% seen once. This clonotype was detected once. This sample was also put to use in a study of T cells of mothers and their children. As reported in that work: Donation came from three healthy Caucasian mothers together with their six children. The authors identified no persistent microchimeric T cell clones.

The TCR comes from a boy aged 5-17 years in good health. This chain uses TRBV6-5 with TRBJ2-1; TRBD1 agrees at 9 bases. Sequenced input: blood. The CDR3 DNA reads TGTGCCAGCAGTTACACCGGGACAGGGCCTCGGAATGAGCAGTTCTTC. Translating it yields CASSYTGTGPRNEQFF.